The present T cell receptor beta chain was sequenced within a study of molecular identifiers for immune sequencing clone quantification. The CDR3 sequence is 15 residues long. V was cut by 0 bases and J by 5 bases, with 13 bases left in between. Per germline, CDR1 LGHNA and CDR2 YSLEER. With regard to this clonotype: A read error may be the cause here, since a much bigger clone is one base away. The conserved phenylalanine or tryptophan normally closing the CDR3 is absent here, so this likely arose from a read error.

As previously described, bulk TCR libraries were made using listed TCR primers. One entry per CDR3 protein, called by TCRdb with MiXCR from the PCR reads. The sample shows about 640,000 distinct CDR3 sequences, about 20% of them seen only once. This rearrangement joins TRBV4-3 to TRBJ2-5; D not resolved. Sequences were obtained from naive CD8+ T cells from blood, with Jurkat cell RNA spiked in. Subset denoted: FACS-sorted CD8+CD4-CCR7+CD45RA+ naive T cells. This clonotype was sampled from a human donor in good health. Some libraries in this study had Jurkat cell RNA spiked in. The CDR3 coding sequence is TGCGCCAGCAGCCAAGATCCGGGTAGTAAGGAGACCCAGTACTCC. Residues: CASSQDPGSKETQYS.